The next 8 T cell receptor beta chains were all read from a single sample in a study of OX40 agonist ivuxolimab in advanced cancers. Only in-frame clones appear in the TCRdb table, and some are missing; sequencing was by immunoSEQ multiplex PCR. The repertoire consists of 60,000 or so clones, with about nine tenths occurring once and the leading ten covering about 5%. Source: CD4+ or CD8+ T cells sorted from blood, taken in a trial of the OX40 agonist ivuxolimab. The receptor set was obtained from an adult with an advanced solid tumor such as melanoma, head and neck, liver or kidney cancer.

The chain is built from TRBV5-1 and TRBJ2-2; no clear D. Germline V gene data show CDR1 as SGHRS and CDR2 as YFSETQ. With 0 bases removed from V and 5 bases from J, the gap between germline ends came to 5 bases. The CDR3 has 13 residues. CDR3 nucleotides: TGCGCCAGCAGCTTGGCTGAAACCGGGGAGCTGTTTTTT. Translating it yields CASSLAETGELFF.

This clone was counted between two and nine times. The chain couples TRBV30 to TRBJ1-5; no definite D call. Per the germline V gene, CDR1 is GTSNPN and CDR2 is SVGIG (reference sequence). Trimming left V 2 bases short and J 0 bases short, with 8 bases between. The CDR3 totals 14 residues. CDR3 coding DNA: TGTGCCTGGAGTAACGGCAATAGCAATCAGCCCCAGCATTTT. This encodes CAWSNGNSNQPQHF.

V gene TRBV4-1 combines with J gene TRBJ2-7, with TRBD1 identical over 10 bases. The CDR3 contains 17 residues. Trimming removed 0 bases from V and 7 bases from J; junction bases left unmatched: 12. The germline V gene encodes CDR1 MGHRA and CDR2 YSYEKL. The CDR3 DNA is TGCGCCAGCAGCCAAGATTCCGAGACAGGGGGCCCGTGGGAGCAGTACTTC. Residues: CASSQDSETGGPWEQYF.

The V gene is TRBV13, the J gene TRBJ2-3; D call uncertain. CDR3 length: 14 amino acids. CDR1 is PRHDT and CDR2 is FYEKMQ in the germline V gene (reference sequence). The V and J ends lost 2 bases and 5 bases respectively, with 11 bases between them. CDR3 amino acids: CASSLPGALDTQYF. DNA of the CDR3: TGTGCCAGCAGCTTACCCGGTGCCTTAGATACGCAGTATTTT.

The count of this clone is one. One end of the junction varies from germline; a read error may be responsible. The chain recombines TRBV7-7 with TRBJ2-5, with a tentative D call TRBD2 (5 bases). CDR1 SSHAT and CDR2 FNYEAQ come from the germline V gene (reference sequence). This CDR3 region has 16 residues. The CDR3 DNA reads TGTGCTAGCAGCCCCAGACTATTGGGTACCCAAGAGACCCAGTACTTC. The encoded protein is CASSPRLLGTQETQYF.

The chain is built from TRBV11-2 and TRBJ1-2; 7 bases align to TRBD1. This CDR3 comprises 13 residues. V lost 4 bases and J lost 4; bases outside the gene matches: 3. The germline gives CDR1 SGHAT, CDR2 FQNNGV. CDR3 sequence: CASSSTGSYGYTF. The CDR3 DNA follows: TGTGCCAGCAGCTCGACAGGGAGCTATGGCTACACCTTC. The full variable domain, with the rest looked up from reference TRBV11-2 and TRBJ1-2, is EAGVAQSPRYKIIEKRQSVAFWCNPISGHATLYWYQQILGQGPKLLIQFQNNGVVDDSQLPKDRFSAERLKGVDSTLKIQPAKLEDSAVYLCASSSTGSYGYTFGSGTRLTVV.

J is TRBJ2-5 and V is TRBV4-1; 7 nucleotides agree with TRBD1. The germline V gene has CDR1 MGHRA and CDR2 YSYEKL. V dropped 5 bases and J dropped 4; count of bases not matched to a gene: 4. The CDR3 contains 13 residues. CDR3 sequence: CASSIHRGETQYF. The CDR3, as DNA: TGCGCCAGCAGCATCCACAGGGGAGAGACCCAGTACTTC.

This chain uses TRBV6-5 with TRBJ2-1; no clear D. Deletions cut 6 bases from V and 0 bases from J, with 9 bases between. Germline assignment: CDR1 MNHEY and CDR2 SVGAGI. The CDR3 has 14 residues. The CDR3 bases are TGTGCCAGCAGCGGAGAGAGCTCCTACAATGAGCAGTTCTTC. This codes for CASSGESSYNEQFF.